Each of the 32 T cell receptor beta chains below was sequenced from the same sample in a study of blood T cell repertoires in COVID-19. Data came from immunoSEQ multiplex PCR; TCRdb stores just in-frame clones and leaves some out. Of a few hundred thousand clones in the sample, roughly nine tenths were seen once. Sequencing was performed on peripheral blood. These receptors all stem from a man between 40 and 49 years old with active or convalescent COVID-19.

This clone has a handful of counts. V gene TRBV13 combines with J gene TRBJ1-2, with 7 bases lining up with TRBD1. In germline, CDR1 is PRHDT, CDR2 FYEKMQ (reference sequence). The CDR3 extends over 18 amino acids. The J segment lost 2 bases and the V segment lost 3 bases, leaving 15 bases of the junction unmatched. The CDR3 region has the DNA TGTGCCAGCAGCTTTAGGCCTCATGAGACAGGGACGAACTATGGCTACACCTTC. Protein product: CASSFRPHETGTNYGYTF.

The V gene is TRBV30, the J gene TRBJ2-1; 16 bases agree with TRBD2. CDR1 and CDR2 from the germline V gene are GTSNPN and SVGIG (reference sequence). The CDR3 has 16 residues. V lost 1 base to trimming and J lost 8 bases; unmatched junction nucleotides: 5. CDR3 region: CAWSAGLAGGPDEQFF. As DNA, the CDR3 is TGTGCCTGGAGTGCGGGACTAGCGGGAGGGCCGGATGAGCAGTTCTTC.

J is TRBJ2-3 and V is TRBV5-4; TRBD2 aligns across 13 bases. The germline CDR1 and CDR2 sequences are SGHNT and YYREEE (reference sequence). Losses at the gene ends were 4 bases for V and 0 bases for J; bases not matched to a gene: 5. The CDR3 consists of 17 residues. The CDR3 DNA is TGTGCCAGCAGCACCGGACTAGCGGGAGCTAGCACAGATACGCAGTATTTT. Amino acid sequence: CASSTGLAGASTDTQYF.

This clone was seen more than once but under ten times. The V call is TRBV20-1, the J call TRBJ2-7, with D possibly being TRBD1 or TRBD2 (6 bases each). V gave up 3 bases and J gave up 2 bases, with 11 bases separating them. The CDR3 sequence is 13 residues long. Per the germline V gene, CDR1 is DFQATT and CDR2 is SNEGSKA (reference sequence). CDR3 sequence (DNA): TGCAGTGCTAGTGAGGGGGGACCCTACGAGCAGTACTTC. Translation gives CSASEGGPYEQYF.

This chain uses TRBV7-3 with TRBJ1-5, with 9 nucleotides matching TRBD1. This CDR3 is built from 15 residues. The junction had 0 bases not matched to a gene; V was cut back by 3 bases and J by 0 bases. Germline CDR1 is SGHTA and CDR2 is FQGTGA. DNA of the CDR3: TGTGCCAGCAGCTTGACAGGGGGTAGCAATCAGCCCCAGCATTTT. Amino acid sequence: CASSLTGGSNQPQHF.

The J gene is TRBJ2-1, the V gene TRBV7-2, with D perhaps matching TRBD2 (6 bases). This CDR3 is built from 12 residues. Trimming pared 5 bases from V and 10 bases from J, leaving 12 bases between. Germline V CDR1 and CDR2: SGHTA, FQGNSA. CDR3 in DNA: TGTGCCAGCAGCCCGCGGGGAGGAGAGCAGTTCTTC. The encoded protein is CASSPRGGEQFF.

The sample holds a few counts of this clone. Here the CDR3 DNA reads TGTGCCAGTAGTGTTACCTTCCGGACAGGGGGCGAGATTGTCTCTGGGGCCAACGTCCTGACTTTC. Residues: CASSVTFRTGGEIVSGANVLTF. The V and J genes are TRBV19 and TRBJ2-6, with 11 bases lining up with TRBD1. Germline V gene data show CDR1 as LNHDA and CDR2 as SQIVND (reference sequence). The CDR3 runs 22 residues. V shed 5 bases, J shed 0 bases, and the junction held 18 bases outside the gene matches.

The genes are TRBV2 and TRBJ2-3, with D tentatively TRBD2 (5 bases). CDR3 length: 13 amino acids. Germline CDR1 and CDR2: SNHLY and FYNNEI. Trimming pared 5 bases from V and 1 base from J, leaving 7 bases between. DNA for the CDR3: TGTGCCAGCAGTTCCGGGGGCACAGATACGCAGTATTTT. As protein: CASSSGGTDTQYF.

The chain employs TRBV9 and TRBJ2-5; 9 positions match TRBD1. The CDR3 covers 17 residues. After removal of 4 bases from V and 2 bases from J, the junction contained 12 bases not matched to a gene. CDR1 and CDR2 from the germline V gene are SGDLS and YYNGEE. The CDR3 region has the DNA TGTGCCAGCAGCCCAAGAACGTGGACAGGGGCACAAGAGACCCAGTACTTC. It is translated as CASSPRTWTGAQETQYF.

CDR3 protein: CASTGTPGGNQPQHF. For the CDR3, the DNA is TGTGCCTCAACCGGGACACCGGGAGGGAATCAGCCCCAGCATTTT. The chain links TRBV6-5 to TRBJ1-5; the D gene is possibly TRBD1 (6 bases). Trimming shortened V by 11 bases and J by 4 bases, and 21 bases separated the two germline ends. The CDR3 totals 15 residues. CDR1 is MNHEY, CDR2 SVGAGI, per germline.

The chain joins TRBV6-6 to TRBJ2-2; a possible D gene is TRBD2 (5 bases). Trimming stripped 2 bases from V and 8 bases from J, with 15 bases between. CDR1 is MNHNY, CDR2 SVGAGI, per germline (reference sequence). The CDR3 has 15 residues. The chain's CDR3 is CASSYGSGRVGELFF. The CDR3 region has the DNA TGTGCCAGCAGTTACGGATCCGGGCGGGTGGGGGAGCTGTTTTTT.

V usage is TRBV19 and J usage is TRBJ2-1, with D tentatively TRBD2 (6 bases). Germline V gene data show CDR1 as LNHDA and CDR2 as SQIVND (reference sequence). This CDR3 has 13 amino acids. The V end lost 5 bases, the J end lost 4 bases, and 9 bases lay between the germline ends. The CDR3 nucleotides read TGTGCCAGTAGTCCCGGGAGATACAATGAGCAGTTCTTC. Translation gives CASSPGRYNEQFF.

The V call is TRBV27, the J call TRBJ2-5; possible D gene TRBD2, 6 bases. The V and J ends lost 3 bases and 2 bases respectively, with 10 bases between them. CDR1 and CDR2 (germline): MNHEY, SMNVEV (reference sequence). This CDR3 contains 14 residues. CDR3: CASSFSGTQETQYF. The CDR3 nucleotides read TGTGCCAGCAGTTTCTCCGGGACTCAAGAGACCCAGTACTTC.

This chain joins TRBV7-6 and TRBJ1-4, with D possibly TRBD1 on 5 matching bases. This CDR3 region has 16 residues. Germline loops: CDR1 SGHVS, CDR2 FNYEAQ. V was shortened by 5 bases and J by 0 bases, with 13 bases between the two germline ends. The CDR3 here is CASSPDRLTTNEKLFF. In nucleotides, the CDR3 is TGTGCCAGCAGCCCAGACAGACTTACAACTAATGAAAAACTGTTTTTT.

The chain joins TRBV5-1 to TRBJ1-1; D uncertain. The CDR3 runs 11 residues. Germline assignment: CDR1 SGHRS and CDR2 YFSETQ. Trimming removed 0 bases from V and 8 bases from J, with 5 bases in between. The chain's CDR3 is CASSLGQEAFF. DNA of the CDR3: TGCGCCAGCAGCTTGGGGCAGGAAGCTTTCTTT.

This chain joins TRBV5-6 and TRBJ1-1; D remains unclear. Germline loops: CDR1 SGHDT, CDR2 YYEEEE. Deletions cut 1 base from V and 4 bases from J, with 11 bases between. The length of the CDR3 is 14 residues. DNA of the CDR3: TGTGCCAGCAGCTTGCTGGGAGCGCGCACTGAAGCTTTCTTT. As protein: CASSLLGARTEAFF.

The chain combines TRBV5-1 with TRBJ2-2; 9 nucleotides line up with TRBD1. The J segment lost 7 bases and the V segment lost 4 bases, leaving 14 bases of the junction unmatched. This CDR3 has 17 amino acids. Germline CDR1 reads SGHRS; CDR2 reads YFSETQ. The CDR3, as DNA: TGCGCCAGCAGCCCGCGTGTGGCACAGGGGGCTGTCGGGGAGCTGTTTTTT. As protein: CASSPRVAQGAVGELFF. Variable domain in full (rest from reference TRBV5-1 and TRBJ2-2): KAGVTQTPRYLIKTRGQQVTLSCSPISGHRSVSWYQQTPGQGLQFLFEYFSETQRNKGNFPGRFSGRQFSNSRSEMNVSTLELGDSALYLCASSPRVAQGAVGELFFGEGSRLTVL.

V gene TRBV7-9 combines with J gene TRBJ1-1, with TRBD1 as a possible D gene (5 bases). Germline CDR1 reads SEHNR; CDR2 reads FQNEAQ (reference sequence). The CDR3 has 11 residues. Trimming removed 3 bases from V and 9 bases from J, with 8 bases in between. As DNA, the CDR3 is TGTGCCAGCAGCTTCGGACAAAAAGCTTTCTTT. This sequence encodes CASSFGQKAFF. The whole variable domain, remainder taken from reference TRBV7-9 and TRBJ1-1, is DTGVSQNPRHKITKRGQNVTFRCDPISEHNRLYWYRQTLGQGPEFLTYFQNEAQLEKSRLLSDRFSAERPKGSFSTLEIQRTEQGDSAMYLCASSFGQKAFFGQGTRLTVV.

The chain links TRBV3-1 (or the pseudogene TRBV3-2) to TRBJ2-1; 8 nucleotides agree with TRBD2. This CDR3 has 15 residues. CDR1 is LGHDT and CDR2 is YNNKEL in the germline V gene (reference sequence). The trim removed 8 bases at V and 14 bases at J, leaving 20 bases unmatched. DNA of the CDR3: TGTGCCAGCCGCCCTGGGGTAATGTCGGGAGGGCAAAAGTTCTTC. Residues: CASRPGVMSGGQKFF.

The chain carries TRBV6-4 and TRBJ2-3; 12 positions match TRBD2. Trimming cost V 3 bases and J 3 bases; bases outside gene matches: 4. The CDR3 is 16 residues long. Germline assignment: CDR1 MRHNA and CDR2 SNTAGT. The CDR3 loop reads CASSDLAGGPTDTQYF. The CDR3, as DNA: TGTGCCAGCAGTGATCTAGCGGGGGGGCCGACAGATACGCAGTATTTT.

The rearrangement uses TRBV30 and TRBJ1-5, with TRBD1 as a possible D gene (6 bases). This CDR3 comprises 13 residues. Germline CDR1 and CDR2: GTSNPN and SVGIG (reference sequence). V lost 1 base to trimming and J lost 6 bases, with 10 bases between them. In nucleotides, the CDR3 is TGTGCCTGGAGTGGGGGACAAGGTCAGCCCCAGCATTTT. It codes for CAWSGGQGQPQHF.

The CDR3 protein is CASSLDRRDSYGYTF. The CDR3 DNA follows: TGTGCCAGCAGCTTAGATCGGAGGGATTCCTATGGCTACACCTTC. This chain joins TRBV11-2 and TRBJ1-2; D is unclear. Germline loops: CDR1 SGHAT, CDR2 FQNNGV. V was cut by 0 bases and J by 4 bases, with 12 bases left in between. The CDR3 is 15 amino acids.

The chain carries TRBV5-1 and TRBJ2-3, with D tentatively TRBD1 (5 bases). The CDR3 spans 16 residues. CDR1 and CDR2 (germline): SGHRS, YFSETQ. V dropped 1 base and J dropped 4 bases, with 16 bases sitting between them. This CDR3 reads CASSLMLVLGADTQYF. The DNA of the CDR3 is TGCGCCAGCAGCTTGATGCTTGTCTTAGGGGCAGATACGCAGTATTTT.

This clone was seen a few times. The J gene is TRBJ1-4, the V gene TRBV15, with D unclear. There are 15 residues in the CDR3. In germline, CDR1 is LNHNV, CDR2 YYDKDF (reference sequence). Trimming cost V 8 bases and J 3 bases, with 16 bases left between them. The CDR3 region is CATSGRGLSNEKLFF. The CDR3 DNA is TGTGCCACCTCGGGTCGGGGTTTGTCTAATGAAAAACTGTTTTTT.

V is TRBV11-2 and J is TRBJ1-1; D is perhaps TRBD1 (5 bases). In germline, CDR1 is SGHAT, CDR2 FQNNGV. Trimming removed 3 bases at V and 6 bases at J, with 8 bases between. This CDR3 is 12 amino acids long. The CDR3 DNA sequence: TGTGCCAGCAGCTTTTGGGGGGCTGAAGCTTTCTTT. This sequence encodes CASSFWGAEAFF.

The J gene is TRBJ2-7, the V gene TRBV20-1; tentatively, D is TRBD2 (5 bases). The V gene's germline CDR1 is DFQATT and CDR2 SNEGSKA (reference sequence). The CDR3 is 11 amino acids. V lost 5 bases to trimming and J lost 4 bases, with 9 bases between them. The CDR3 reads CSARSAYEQYF. In nucleotides, the CDR3 is TGCAGTGCTCGTAGCGCATACGAGCAGTACTTC.

V gene TRBV19 combines with J gene TRBJ2-3, with 10 positions matching TRBD1. Germline lookup yields CDR1 LNHDA and CDR2 SQIVND (reference sequence). The CDR3 is made up of 15 amino acids. Germline trimming cut 5 bases from V and 4 bases from J; bases unmatched to any gene: 6. The CDR3, as DNA: TGTGCCAGTAGTTACGACAGGGGGCAATCAGATACGCAGTATTTT. Amino acid sequence: CASSYDRGQSDTQYF.

The chain carries TRBV24-1 and TRBJ2-7; D not certain. Trimming left V 4 bases short and J 0 bases short, with 6 bases between. Germline V gene data show CDR1 as KGHDR and CDR2 as SFDVKD. This CDR3 comprises 13 residues. The CDR3 loop is CATSDLASYEQYF. In DNA, the CDR3 is TGTGCCACCAGTGACCTGGCCTCCTACGAGCAGTACTTC.

By frequency in the sample, this clone is medium-sized. This sequence joins TRBV6-1 and TRBJ1-2, with D perhaps TRBD1 (6 bases). The CDR3 runs 16 residues. In germline, CDR1 is MNHNS, CDR2 SASEGT. Trimming took off 0 bases at V and 4 bases at J, with 15 bases between the two ends. The CDR3 sequence: CASSEAAGGPGYGYTF. The CDR3 region has the DNA TGTGCCAGCAGTGAAGCAGCGGGGGGGCCCGGCTATGGCTACACCTTC.

The rearrangement joins TRBV2 to TRBJ1-4; no reliable D call. This CDR3 is built from 14 residues. In germline, CDR1 is SNHLY, CDR2 FYNNEI. Trimming pared 2 bases from V and 11 bases from J, leaving 15 bases between. In DNA form, the CDR3 reads TGTGCCAGCAGTGAACGAGGGTGGGGTAAGAAACTGTTTTTT. Translating gives CASSERGWGKKLFF.

In its sample, this clone was seen once. The V call is TRBV28, the J call TRBJ1-1; weak D call: TRBD1 (5 bases). CDR3 length equals 13 residues. From germline, CDR1 is MDHEN and CDR2 SYDVKM. V was trimmed by 5 bases and J by 5 bases, leaving 12 bases between them. Here the CDR3 DNA reads TGTGCCAGCAGTCGTGGACACGCAACTGAAGCTTTCTTT. Translating gives CASSRGHATEAFF.

The V and J genes are TRBV5-1 and TRBJ2-1; 7 bases map to TRBD2. The CDR3 runs 14 residues. The V segment lost 6 bases and the J segment 6 bases; nucleotides outside the gene matches: 9. From germline, CDR1 is SGHRS and CDR2 YFSETQ. The CDR3 bases are TGCGCCAGCAACATGTTCACGGGAGGCAATGAGCAGTTCTTC. Residues: CASNMFTGGNEQFF.